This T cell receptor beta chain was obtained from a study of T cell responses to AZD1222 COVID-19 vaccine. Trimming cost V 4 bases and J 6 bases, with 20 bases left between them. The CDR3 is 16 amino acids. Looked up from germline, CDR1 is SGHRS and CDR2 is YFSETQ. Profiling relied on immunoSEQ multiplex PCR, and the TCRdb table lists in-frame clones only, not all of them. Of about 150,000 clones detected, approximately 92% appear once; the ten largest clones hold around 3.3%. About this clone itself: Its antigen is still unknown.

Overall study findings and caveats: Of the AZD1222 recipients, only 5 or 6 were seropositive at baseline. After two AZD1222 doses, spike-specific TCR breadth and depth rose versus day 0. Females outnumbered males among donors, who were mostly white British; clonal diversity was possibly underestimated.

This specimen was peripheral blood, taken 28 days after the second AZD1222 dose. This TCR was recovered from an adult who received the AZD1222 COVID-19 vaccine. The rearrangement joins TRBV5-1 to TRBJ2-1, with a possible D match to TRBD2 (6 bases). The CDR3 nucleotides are TGCGCCAGCAGCCCCAGACGGGGGTCCCTTGGCAATGAGCAGTTCTTC. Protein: CASSPRRGSLGNEQFF.